Only a few counts were recorded for the clone carrying this TCR beta chain. Its antigen is currently unknown. The V and J ends lost 0 bases and 6 bases respectively, with 8 bases between them. The CDR3 consists of 13 residues. Per germline, CDR1 LNHDA and CDR2 SQIVND (reference sequence). These data belong to a study of T cells after yellow fever vaccination. Overall study results and limits: The booster response re-showed most primary clones: 96% CD4, over 80% CD8.

TCRdb reprocessed the 5' RACE reads via MiXCR and lists one record per CDR3 protein. The table has under 700,000 distinct CDR3 sequences, about 17% seen once; the top ten hold 17%. This clonotype was obtained from a man aged 18 to 29 who received the YFV17D yellow fever vaccine. This chain uses TRBV19 with TRBJ1-1, with unresolved D. The source was PBMCs, collected 5 to 6 days after the first yellow fever vaccination. The CDR3 protein is CASSIEGVAEAFF. CDR3 sequence (DNA): TGTGCCAGTAGTATAGAAGGTGTTGCTGAAGCTTTCTTT.